Below are 28 T cell receptor beta chains sequenced from a single sample in a study of T cell clonality in common variable immunodeficiency. Clones were sequenced by immunoSEQ multiplex PCR, and TCRdb holds only the in-frame ones, with some missing. The specimen has some 42,000 clones, none found just once. The sample taken for sequencing was peripheral blood mononuclear cells. Source of these receptors: a person between 18 and 75 years old in good health.

This clone was found a few times. CDR3 residues: CASSSGSLDTQYF. The CDR3 bases that were read are TGTGCCTCTTCTAGCGGGAGTCTGGATACG. This chain uses TRBV11-1 with TRBJ2-3, with TRBD2 matching 10 bases. The read terminates 3 residues before the CDR3 end, so the remaining end is supplied by the germline J gene. Trimming at V came to 11 bases and at J to 6 bases, leaving 8 bases not matched to a gene. This CDR3 contains 13 residues. Germline CDR1 SGHAT, CDR2 FQDESV (reference sequence). Full variable domain (rest looked up from reference TRBV11-1 and TRBJ2-3): EAEVAQSPRYKITEKSQAVAFWCDPISGHATLYWYRQILGQGPELLVQFQDESVVDDSQLPKDRFSAERLKGVDSTLKIQPAELGDSAMYLCASSSGSLDTQYFGPGTRLTVL.

This clone was picked up many times. The CDR3 end is not reached by the read, which stops 3 residues before it; the germline J gene fills it in. This rearrangement joins TRBV19 to TRBJ1-4, with 7 bases lining up with TRBD1. The CDR3 has 16 amino acids. J gave up 8 bases and V 6 bases, and 15 bases lay outside the gene matches. CDR1 is LNHDA, CDR2 SQIVND, per germline (reference sequence). CDR3 region: CASSSNPTGFYEKLFF. The covered CDR3 bases are TGTGCCAGTAGCTCCAACCCGACAGGGTTTTACGAAAAA.

This clone appeared many times. The read comes to an end 3 residues before the CDR3 does, leaving the germline J gene to fill in the end. This chain joins TRBV7-3 and TRBJ2-7, with 11 bases lining up with TRBD1. CDR3 length: 15 residues. Per germline, CDR1 SGHTA and CDR2 FQGTGA. Trimming cost V 5 bases and J 4 bases; bases outside gene matches: 7. The DNA read from the CDR3 is TGTGCCAGCAGCCAGGGGACAGGGGGATCGTACGAG. This codes for CASSQGTGGSYE. The whole CDR3 reads CASSQGTGGSYEQYF.

Many counts were recorded for this clone. The read terminates 3 residues ahead of where the CDR3 ends, so the germline J gene completes it. This rearrangement joins TRBV20-1 to TRBJ1-4; the D gene is possibly TRBD1 (5 bases). The V gene's germline CDR1 is DFQATT and CDR2 SNEGSKA (reference sequence). The CDR3 consists of 14 residues. Between the trimmed V and J ends, which lost 4 bases and 6 bases, there was a span of 15 bases. Here the CDR3 reads CSAIQGIGYEKLFF. The covered CDR3 bases are TGCAGTGCTATCCAGGGAATTGGGTATGAAAAA.

This clone was seen at least ten times. The read finishes 3 residues shy of the CDR3 end, and the germline J gene is used to complete it. The rearrangement uses TRBV5-1 and TRBJ2-2; no firm D call. CDR3 length equals 14 residues. Germline-derived CDR1 and CDR2 are SGHRS and YFSETQ. The DNA read from the CDR3 is TGCGCCAGCAGAGTCGTACCTTCTAATGAAAAG. Protein sequence: CASRVVPSNEK. The entire CDR3 reads CASRVVPSNEKLFF.

This clone was detected many times. The observed sequence ends 3 residues before the CDR3 terminus, with the missing tail filled in from the germline J gene. This sequence joins TRBV19 and TRBJ1-4, with a possible D match to TRBD1 (6 bases). The V gene's germline CDR1 is LNHDA and CDR2 SQIVND (reference sequence). The CDR3 runs 17 residues. V was trimmed by 3 bases and J by 0 bases, leaving 14 bases between them. CDR3 in amino acids: CASSMPGDPTTNEKLFF. The DNA read from the CDR3 is TGTGCCAGTAGTATGCCAGGGGACCCCACAACTAATGAAAAA.

With regard to this clone: Coverage ceases 3 residues before the CDR3 finishes, and the germline J gene fills in the end. This sequence joins TRBV7-9 and TRBJ1-1; 7 nucleotides match TRBD1. CDR1 is SEHNR and CDR2 is FQNEAQ in the germline V gene (reference sequence). This CDR3 comprises 12 residues. The CDR3 region is CASSLETGTAFF. The covered CDR3 bases are TGTGCCAGCAGCTTAGAGACAGGGACA. Complete variable domain (other parts from reference TRBV7-9 and TRBJ1-1): DTGVSQNPRHKITKRGQNVTFRCDPISEHNRLYWYRQTLGQGPEFLTYFQNEAQLEKSRLLSDRFSAERPKGSFSTLEIQRTEQGDSAMYLCASSLETGTAFFGQGTRLTVV.

Remarks on this clone: From the germline J gene comes the end of the CDR3, since the read stops 3 residues before it. This chain joins TRBV7-6 and TRBJ2-7, with TRBD2 matching over 8 bases. The CDR3 covers 13 residues. Germline CDR1 and CDR2: SGHVS and FNYEAQ. V lost 2 bases and J lost 3; bases outside the gene matches: 0. The CDR3 is CASSLTSGYEQYF. The part of the CDR3 DNA that was read is TGTGCCAGCAGCTTAACTAGCGGCTACGAG.

This clone was counted many times. The CDR3 end is not reached by the read, which stops 3 residues before it; the germline J gene fills it in. J is TRBJ2-1 and V is TRBV19; 7 bases fit TRBD1. Germline lookup yields CDR1 LNHDA and CDR2 SQIVND (reference sequence). This CDR3 is built from 17 residues. With 3 bases clipped from V and 0 bases from J, the junction kept 8 bases outside the gene matches. Here the CDR3 reads CASSMGDRIDSYNEQFF. The CDR3 DNA, read in part, is TGTGCCAGTAGTATGGGGGACAGAATTGACTCCTACAATGAG.

This clone was observed a handful of times. Coverage ceases 3 residues before the CDR3 finishes, and the germline J gene fills in the end. This sequence joins TRBV19 and TRBJ1-5; the D is unclear. The V gene lost 3 bases and the J gene lost 0 bases, with 12 bases spanning the gap. Germline assignment: CDR1 LNHDA and CDR2 SQIVND (reference sequence). This CDR3 comprises 16 residues. CDR3 in amino acids: CASSIPAEYSNQPQHF. CDR3 DNA, as far as it was read: TGTGCCAGTAGTATTCCTGCAGAATATAGCAATCAGCCC.

Details on this clone: The CDR3 goes on 3 residues after the read ends, and that part is filled in from the germline J gene. The J gene is TRBJ2-7, the V gene TRBV20-1, with 8 bases fitting TRBD1. V dropped 2 bases and J dropped 4; count of bases not matched to a gene: 7. The germline CDR1 and CDR2 sequences are DFQATT and SNEGSKA (reference sequence). The CDR3 has 14 residues. CDR3 DNA, as far as it was read: TGCAGTGCTAGAAGGACAGGGAGTGTGTACGAG. This encodes CSARRTGSVYE. The entire CDR3 protein reads CSARRTGSVYEQYF.

This clone has a handful of counts. The missing CDR3 end, 3 residues past where the read stops, is filled in from the germline J gene. The chain uses TRBV20-1 and TRBJ2-7; 8 nucleotides match TRBD2. Germline V gene sequence: CDR1 DFQATT, CDR2 SNEGSKA (reference sequence). V lost 5 bases to trimming and J lost 3 bases; unmatched junction nucleotides: 15. The CDR3 contains 16 residues. The CDR3 bases that were read are TGCAGTGCTCTCCTAGCGGGCCCTTCAAAAGGCTACGAG. As protein: CSALLAGPSKGYE. The CDR3 in its entirety is CSALLAGPSKGYEQYF.

This clone was seen repeatedly, ten times or more. The read is 3 residues too short to cover the CDR3 end, so that end is filled in from the germline J gene. This chain links TRBV6-2 or TRBV6-3 with TRBJ2-7; 13 bases align to TRBD2. The V gene end was trimmed by 7 bases and the J gene end by 3 bases; junction bases not matched to a gene: 6. CDR1 is MNHEY, CDR2 SVGEGT, per germline. The CDR3 runs to 15 residues. CDR3: CASTRGLAGDYEQYF. The CDR3 DNA, read in part, is TGTGCCAGCACCCGAGGACTAGCGGGGGACTACGAG.

To note about this clone: The read ends 3 residues before the CDR3 terminus; that terminus is restored from the germline J gene. This chain uses TRBV2 with TRBJ2-1, with 10 positions matching TRBD2. Germline V gene data show CDR1 as SNHLY and CDR2 as FYNNEI. Trimming at V came to 6 bases and at J to 4 bases, leaving 6 bases not matched to a gene. The CDR3 contains 15 residues. The CDR3 protein is CASRPGLASYNEQFF. The CDR3 bases that were read are TGTGCCAGCAGGCCGGGACTAGCGAGTTACAATGAG.

This clone was picked up many times. The read ends 3 residues shy of where the CDR3 ends; the end is completed using the germline J gene. The chain joins TRBV6-2 or TRBV6-3 to TRBJ2-6; D is undetermined. The CDR3 has 16 amino acids. Deletions cut 6 bases from V and 0 bases from J, with 12 bases between. Germline V CDR1 and CDR2: MNHEY, SVGEGT. The CDR3: CASSPWASSGANVLTF. Incomplete CDR3 DNA: TGTGCCAGCAGCCCGTGGGCGAGCTCTGGGGCCAACGTC.

This clone has a count of ten or more. The sequenced fragment ends 3 residues before the CDR3 boundary, so the rest is inferred from the germline J gene. The V gene is TRBV5-1, the J gene TRBJ2-7; 7 positions match TRBD2. The CDR3 sequence is 15 residues long. The germline V gene has CDR1 SGHRS and CDR2 YFSETQ. The ends lost 4 bases at V and 0 bases at J; junction bases unmatched: 7. The CDR3 bases that were read are TGCGCCAGCAGCCCCTCTAGCGGTCCCTCCTACGAG. Protein product: CASSPSSGPSYE. In full, the CDR3 is CASSPSSGPSYEQYF.

This clone was seen ten or more times. The sequence runs out 3 residues before the end of the CDR3; the remainder is reconstructed from the germline J gene. Within the sample, other DNA sequences also encode this same CDR3. This chain connects TRBV6-1 to TRBJ1-5; D remains unclear. V lost 4 bases and J lost 2, with 3 bases in between. Germline V gene sequence: CDR1 MNHNS, CDR2 SASEGT. The CDR3 totals 12 residues. CDR3 bases read: TGTGCCAGCAGTGTAGGCAATCAGCCC. Amino acids: CASSVGNQP. The entire CDR3 protein is CASSVGNQPQHF.

This clone was picked up many times. The CDR3 end falls 3 residues outside the read, so it is completed with the germline J gene. The rearrangement links TRBV5-6 to TRBJ1-1; D perhaps matches TRBD1 (5 bases). With 7 bases removed from V and 6 bases from J, the gap between germline ends came to 19 bases. The CDR3 consists of 14 residues. Per germline, CDR1 SGHDT and CDR2 YYEEEE. Incomplete CDR3 DNA: TGTGCCAGCGGGCCGGGACTGGGAGTCTCTGAA. Its translation: CASGPGLGVSE. The whole CDR3 reads CASGPGLGVSEAFF. Variable domain in full (rest from reference TRBV5-6 and TRBJ1-1): DAGVTQSPTHLIKTRGQQVTLRCSPKSGHDTVSWYQQALGQGPQFIFQYYEEEERQRGNFPDRFSGHQFPNYSSELNVNALLLGDSALYLCASGPGLGVSEAFFGQGTRLTVV.

At least ten counts were recorded for this clone. The read comes to an end 3 residues before the CDR3 does, leaving the germline J gene to fill in the end. The chain couples TRBV5-1 to TRBJ2-2; 8 positions match TRBD1. The germline gives CDR1 SGHRS, CDR2 YFSETQ. The CDR3 is 15 residues long. The V segment lost 4 bases and the J segment 4 bases; nucleotides outside the gene matches: 6. The CDR3 DNA, read in part, is TGCGCCAGCAGCACCCGGACAGGGCCCACCGGGGAG. This sequence encodes CASSTRTGPTGE. The complete CDR3 sequence is CASSTRTGPTGELFF.

With respect to this clone: The read halts 3 residues ahead of the CDR3 end, with the missing end drawn from the germline J gene. The gene calls are TRBV5-1 and TRBJ2-1; 7 positions match TRBD1. Trimming cost V 0 bases and J 4 bases; bases outside gene matches: 4. CDR1 and CDR2 (germline): SGHRS, YFSETQ. This CDR3 region has 15 residues. Here the CDR3 reads CASSLVAGGYNEQFF. The part of the CDR3 DNA that was read is TGCGCCAGCAGCTTGGTAGCAGGGGGATACAATGAG. Drawing the rest from reference TRBV5-1 and TRBJ2-1, the complete variable domain is KAGVTQTPRYLIKTRGQQVTLSCSPISGHRSVSWYQQTPGQGLQFLFEYFSETQRNKGNFPGRFSGRQFSNSRSEMNVSTLELGDSALYLCASSLVAGGYNEQFFGPGTRLTVL.

This clone was seen repeatedly, ten times or more. From the germline J gene comes the end of the CDR3, since the read stops 3 residues before it. The rearrangement links TRBV5-1 to TRBJ2-3, with a weak D call TRBD2 (5 bases). Trimming shortened V by 4 bases and J by 0 bases, and 15 bases separated the two germline ends. Germline CDR1 and CDR2: SGHRS and YFSETQ. The CDR3 spans 16 residues. The sequenced part of the CDR3 DNA is TGCGCCAGCAGCATTGGACTTACAGCAAGCACAGATACG. It codes for CASSIGLTASTDT. The full CDR3 is CASSIGLTASTDTQYF.

This clone was observed many times. The read ends 3 residues shy of where the CDR3 ends; the end is completed using the germline J gene. The chain links TRBV20-1 to TRBJ2-5, with 8 bases lining up with TRBD2. Per germline, CDR1 DFQATT and CDR2 SNEGSKA (reference sequence). This CDR3 is built from 11 residues. The CDR3 DNA, read in part, is TGCAGAGTAGCGGGACAAGAGACC. Amino acids: CRVAGQET. In full, the CDR3 reads CRVAGQETQYF.

In its sample, this clone was seen many times. The read finishes 3 residues shy of the CDR3 end, and the germline J gene is used to complete it. The V call is TRBV29-1, the J call TRBJ2-2; 9 positions agree with TRBD1. J lost 7 bases, V lost 6 bases, and 6 bases had no gene match. The CDR3 spans 13 residues. Germline values: CDR1 SQVTM, CDR2 ANQGSEA. The CDR3 region is CSVRTGVNGELFF. The sequenced part of the CDR3 DNA is TGCAGCGTCAGGACAGGGGTTAACGGGGAG.

This clone came up many times. The CDR3 bases that were read are TGTGCCAGCAGCTCAACTAGCGGAGGCACAGATACG. Translated: CASSSTSGGTDT. In full, the CDR3 is CASSSTSGGTDTQYF. The rearrangement joins TRBV7-8 to TRBJ2-3; 8 positions match TRBD2. The read is 3 residues too short to cover the CDR3 end, so that end is filled in from the germline J gene. The V segment lost 4 bases and the J segment 1 base; nucleotides outside the gene matches: 4. The germline CDR1 and CDR2 sequences are SGHVS and FQNEAQ. The CDR3 spans 15 residues.

This clone was picked up many times. The read ends 3 residues before the CDR3 terminus; that terminus is restored from the germline J gene. The gene calls are TRBV5-1 and TRBJ2-7; possible D gene TRBD2, 6 bases. The CDR3 runs to 16 residues. The V end lost 4 bases, the J end lost 5 bases, and 22 bases lay between the germline ends. Germline V gene data show CDR1 as SGHRS and CDR2 as YFSETQ. Partial CDR3 DNA: TGCGCCAGCAGCCCAACGACCGGGGGAAGATTCGACGAG. This gives the protein CASSPTTGGRFDE. The CDR3, in full, reads CASSPTTGGRFDEQYF.

Ten or more counts support this clone. The observed sequence ends 3 residues before the CDR3 terminus, with the missing tail filled in from the germline J gene. V is TRBV16 and J is TRBJ1-5; TRBD1 matches 11 bases. The CDR3 covers 14 residues. Germline trimming cut 4 bases from V and 7 bases from J; bases unmatched to any gene: 3. Germline V lookup: CDR1 KGHSY, CDR2 FQNENV. CDR3 in amino acids: CASSRDRGGQPQHF. The CDR3 DNA, read in part, is TGTGCCAGCAGCCGGGACAGGGGGGGCCAGCCC.

This clone was picked up many times. The CDR3 end falls 3 residues outside the read, so it is completed with the germline J gene. V gene TRBV7-2 combines with J gene TRBJ2-1; no reliable D call. Germline assignment: CDR1 SGHTA and CDR2 FQGNSA. The CDR3 covers 13 residues. Between the trimmed V and J ends, which lost 0 bases and 8 bases, there was a span of 8 bases. The CDR3 sequence is CASSLAFTDEQFF. The CDR3 bases that were read are TGTGCCAGCAGCTTAGCGTTTACGGATGAG.

This clone was detected ten times or more. This CDR3 reads CASSPTWYEERGYTF. CDR3 bases read: TGTGCCAGCAGCCCAACCTGGTATGAAGAGAGGGGC. V is TRBV7-9 and J is TRBJ1-2; D remains ambiguous. The read terminates 3 residues before the CDR3 end, so the remaining end is supplied by the germline J gene. This CDR3 region has 15 residues. CDR1 and CDR2 (germline): SEHNR, FQNEAQ (reference sequence).